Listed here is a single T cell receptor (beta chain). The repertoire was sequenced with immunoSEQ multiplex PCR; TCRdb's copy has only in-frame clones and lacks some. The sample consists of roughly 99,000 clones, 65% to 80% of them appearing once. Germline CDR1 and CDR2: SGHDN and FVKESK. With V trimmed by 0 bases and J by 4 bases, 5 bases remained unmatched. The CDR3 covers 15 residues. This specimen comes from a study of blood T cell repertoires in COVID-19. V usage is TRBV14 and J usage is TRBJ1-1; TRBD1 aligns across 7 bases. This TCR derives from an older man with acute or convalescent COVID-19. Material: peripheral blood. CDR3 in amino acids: CASSQDLWTGTEAFF. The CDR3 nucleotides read TGTGCCAGCAGCCAAGATCTTTGGACAGGCACTGAAGCTTTCTTT.